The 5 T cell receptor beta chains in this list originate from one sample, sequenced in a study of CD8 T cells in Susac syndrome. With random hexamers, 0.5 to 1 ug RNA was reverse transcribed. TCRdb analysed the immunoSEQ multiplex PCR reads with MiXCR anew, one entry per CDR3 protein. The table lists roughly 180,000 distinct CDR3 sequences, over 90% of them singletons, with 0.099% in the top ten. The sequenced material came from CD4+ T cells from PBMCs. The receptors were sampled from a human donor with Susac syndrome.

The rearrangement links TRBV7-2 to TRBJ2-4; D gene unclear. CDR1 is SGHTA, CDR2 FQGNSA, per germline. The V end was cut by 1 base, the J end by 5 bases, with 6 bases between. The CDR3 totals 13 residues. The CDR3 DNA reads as TGTGCCAGCAGCTTAGACTGGGAAAACATTCAGTACTTC. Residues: CASSLDWENIQYF.

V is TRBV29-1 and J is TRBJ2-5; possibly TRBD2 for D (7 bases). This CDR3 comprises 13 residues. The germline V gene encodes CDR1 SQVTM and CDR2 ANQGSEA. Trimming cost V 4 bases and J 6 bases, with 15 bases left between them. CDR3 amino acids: CSVVAGAGKTQYF. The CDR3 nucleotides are TGCAGCGTTGTGGCGGGGGCGGGGAAGACCCAGTACTTC.

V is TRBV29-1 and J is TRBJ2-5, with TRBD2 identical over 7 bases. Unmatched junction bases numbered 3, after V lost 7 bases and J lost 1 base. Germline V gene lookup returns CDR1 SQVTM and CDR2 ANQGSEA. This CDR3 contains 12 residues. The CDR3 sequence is CSGRESQETQYF. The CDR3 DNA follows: TGCAGCGGGCGGGAGAGCCAAGAGACCCAGTACTTC. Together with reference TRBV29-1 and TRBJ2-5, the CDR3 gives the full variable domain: SAVISQKPSRDICQRGTSLTIQCQVDSQVTMMFWYRQQPGQSLTLIATANQGSEATYESGFVIDKFPISRPNLTFSTLTVSNMSPEDSSIYLCSGRESQETQYFGPGTRLLVL.

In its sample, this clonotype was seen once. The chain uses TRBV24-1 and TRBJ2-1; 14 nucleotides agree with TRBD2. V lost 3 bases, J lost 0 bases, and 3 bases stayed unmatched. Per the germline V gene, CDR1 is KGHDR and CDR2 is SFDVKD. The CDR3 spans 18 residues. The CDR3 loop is CATSDIGTSGSSYNEQFF. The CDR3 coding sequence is TGTGCCACCAGTGATATAGGGACTAGCGGGAGCTCCTACAATGAGCAGTTCTTC.

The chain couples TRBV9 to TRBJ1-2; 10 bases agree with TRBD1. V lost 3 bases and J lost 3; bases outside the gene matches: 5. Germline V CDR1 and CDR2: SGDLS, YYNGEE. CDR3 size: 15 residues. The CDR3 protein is CASSAPGTGDYGYTF. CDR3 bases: TGTGCCAGCAGCGCCCCCGGGACAGGGGACTATGGCTACACCTTC.